This T cell receptor beta chain came from a study of blood T cell repertoires in COVID-19. For the study at large: The United States, Italy and Spain provided the acute and convalescent COVID-19 samples. Sources were T cells, B-cell-depleted T cells, or PBMCs; the material itself was cDNA or gDNA.

The CDR3 length is 14 residues. Per germline, CDR1 SEHNR and CDR2 FQNEAQ (reference sequence). V lost 5 bases and J lost 2; bases outside the gene matches: 4. Source study methods: Reference gene primer amplification gave estimated nucleated cell counts. Here immunoSEQ multiplex PCR was the method, and the copy in TCRdb shows in-frame clones only, minus some. The D gene and trimming were derived from the DNA, and the V and J assignments and clone size from that table. The table has roughly 330,000 clones, around 80% seen once. The TCR comes from a woman aged 45-65 years with acute or convalescent COVID-19. This chain links TRBV7-9 with TRBJ2-3; the match to TRBD1 covers 7 bases. The sequencing input was peripheral blood. The CDR3 here is CASSPDRATDTQYF. CDR3 sequence (DNA): TGTGCCAGCAGCCCTGACAGGGCCACAGATACGCAGTATTTT.